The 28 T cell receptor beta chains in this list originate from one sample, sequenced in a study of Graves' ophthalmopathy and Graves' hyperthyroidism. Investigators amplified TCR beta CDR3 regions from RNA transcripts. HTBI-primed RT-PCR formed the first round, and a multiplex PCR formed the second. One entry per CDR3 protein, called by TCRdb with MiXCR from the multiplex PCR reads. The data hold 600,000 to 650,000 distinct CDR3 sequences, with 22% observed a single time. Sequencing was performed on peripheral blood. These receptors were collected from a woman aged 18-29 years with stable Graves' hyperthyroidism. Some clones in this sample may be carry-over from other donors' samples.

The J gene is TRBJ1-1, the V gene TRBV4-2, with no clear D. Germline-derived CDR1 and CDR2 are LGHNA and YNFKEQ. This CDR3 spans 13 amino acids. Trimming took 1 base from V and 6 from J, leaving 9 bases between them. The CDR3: CASSQGGSPEAFF. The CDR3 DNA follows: TGTGCCAGCAGCCAAGGCGGCAGCCCTGAAGCTTTCTTT.

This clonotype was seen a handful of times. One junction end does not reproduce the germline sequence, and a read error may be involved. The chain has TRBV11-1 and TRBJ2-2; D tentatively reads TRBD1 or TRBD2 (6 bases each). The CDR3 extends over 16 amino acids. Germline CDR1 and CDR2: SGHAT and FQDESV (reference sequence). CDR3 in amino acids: CARSLQTGGGTGELFF. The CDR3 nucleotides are TGTGCCCGCAGCTTACAGACAGGAGGGGGCACCGGGGAGCTGTTTTTT.

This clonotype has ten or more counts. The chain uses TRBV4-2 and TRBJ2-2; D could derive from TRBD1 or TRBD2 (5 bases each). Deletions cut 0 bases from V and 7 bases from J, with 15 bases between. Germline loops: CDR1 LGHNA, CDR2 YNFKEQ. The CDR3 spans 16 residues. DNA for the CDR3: TGTGCCAGCAGCCAAGATTCCGGGGCAGGGTTCGGGGAGCTGTTTTTT. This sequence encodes CASSQDSGAGFGELFF.

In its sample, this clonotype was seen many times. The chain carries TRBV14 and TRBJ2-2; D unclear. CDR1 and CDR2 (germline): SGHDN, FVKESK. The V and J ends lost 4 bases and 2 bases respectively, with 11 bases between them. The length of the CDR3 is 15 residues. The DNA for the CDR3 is TGTGCCAGCAGCCTACGTCTTGGAAACACCGGGGAGCTGTTTTTT. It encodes CASSLRLGNTGELFF.

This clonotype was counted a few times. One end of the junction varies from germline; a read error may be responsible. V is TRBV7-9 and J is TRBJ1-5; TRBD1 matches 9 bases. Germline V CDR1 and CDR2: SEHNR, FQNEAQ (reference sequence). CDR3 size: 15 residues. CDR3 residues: CASSSGTGSNQPQRF. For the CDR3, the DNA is TGTGCCAGCAGCTCAGGGACAGGGAGCAATCAGCCCCAGCGTTTT.

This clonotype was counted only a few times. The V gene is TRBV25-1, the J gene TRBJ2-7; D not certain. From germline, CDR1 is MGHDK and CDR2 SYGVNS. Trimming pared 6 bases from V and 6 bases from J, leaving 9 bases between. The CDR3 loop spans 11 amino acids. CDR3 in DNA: TGTGCCAGCAGCGCCCCCTCCGAGCAGTACTTC. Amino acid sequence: CASSAPSEQYF.

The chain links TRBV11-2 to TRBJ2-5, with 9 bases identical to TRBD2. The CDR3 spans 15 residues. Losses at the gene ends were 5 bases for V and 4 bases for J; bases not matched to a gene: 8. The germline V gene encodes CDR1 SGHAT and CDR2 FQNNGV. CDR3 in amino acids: CASSPSGTNGETQYF. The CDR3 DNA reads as TGTGCCAGCAGCCCTAGCGGGACAAACGGAGAGACCCAGTACTTC.

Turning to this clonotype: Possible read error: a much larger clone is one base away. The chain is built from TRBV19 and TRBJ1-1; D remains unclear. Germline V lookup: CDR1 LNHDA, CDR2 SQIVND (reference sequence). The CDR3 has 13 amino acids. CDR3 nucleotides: TGTGCCAGTAGTATAGTATCGGGCGGTGAAGCTTGCTTT. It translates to CASSIVSGGEACF.

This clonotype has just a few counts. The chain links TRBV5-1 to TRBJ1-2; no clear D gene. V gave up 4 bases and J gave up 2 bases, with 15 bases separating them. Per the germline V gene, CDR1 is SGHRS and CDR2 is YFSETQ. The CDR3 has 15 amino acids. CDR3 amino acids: CASSPTAGINYGYTF. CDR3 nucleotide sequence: TGCGCCAGCAGCCCGACGGCGGGGATAAACTATGGCTACACCTTC.

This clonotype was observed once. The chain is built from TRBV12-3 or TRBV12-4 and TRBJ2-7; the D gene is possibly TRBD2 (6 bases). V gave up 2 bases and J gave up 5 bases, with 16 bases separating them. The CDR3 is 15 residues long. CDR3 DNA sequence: TGTGCCAGCAGTTTACAGGGAGGAGTTCGCCACGAGCAGTACTTC. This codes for CASSLQGGVRHEQYF.

The CDR3 nucleotides are TGTGCCAGCACTCGAGGCGGCACAGATACGCAGTATTTT. Residues: CASTRGGTDTQYF. This chain connects TRBV25-1 to TRBJ2-3; D unresolved. V shed 7 bases and J shed 1 base, with 9 bases lying between them. Germline V gives CDR1 MGHDK, CDR2 SYGVNS. This CDR3 has 13 amino acids.

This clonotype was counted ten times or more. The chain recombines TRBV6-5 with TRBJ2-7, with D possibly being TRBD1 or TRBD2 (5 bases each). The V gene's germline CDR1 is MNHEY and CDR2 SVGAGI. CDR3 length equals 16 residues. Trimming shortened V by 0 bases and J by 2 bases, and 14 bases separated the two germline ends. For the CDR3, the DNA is TGTGCCAGCAGTTACTCTGGGGGTGCAGCGGCCTACGAGCAGTACTTC. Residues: CASSYSGGAAAYEQYF.

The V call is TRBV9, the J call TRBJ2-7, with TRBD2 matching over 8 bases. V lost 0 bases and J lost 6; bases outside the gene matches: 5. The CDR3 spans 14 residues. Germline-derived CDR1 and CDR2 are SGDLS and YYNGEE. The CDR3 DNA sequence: TGTGCCAGCAGCGTAGCGGGGGGGACGAGCGAGCAGTACTTC. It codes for CASSVAGGTSEQYF.

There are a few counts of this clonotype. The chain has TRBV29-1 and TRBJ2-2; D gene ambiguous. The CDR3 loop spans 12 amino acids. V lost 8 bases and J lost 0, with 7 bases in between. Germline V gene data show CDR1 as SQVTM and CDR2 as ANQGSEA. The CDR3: CSSRTNTGELFF. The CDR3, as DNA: TGCAGCAGCAGGACGAACACCGGGGAGCTGTTTTTT.

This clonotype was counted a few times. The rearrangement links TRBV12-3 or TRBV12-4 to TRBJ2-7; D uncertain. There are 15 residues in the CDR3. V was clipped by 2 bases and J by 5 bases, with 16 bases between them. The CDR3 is CASSLNPLVQHEQYF. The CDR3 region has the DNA TGTGCCAGCAGTTTAAATCCCCTAGTCCAGCACGAGCAGTACTTC.

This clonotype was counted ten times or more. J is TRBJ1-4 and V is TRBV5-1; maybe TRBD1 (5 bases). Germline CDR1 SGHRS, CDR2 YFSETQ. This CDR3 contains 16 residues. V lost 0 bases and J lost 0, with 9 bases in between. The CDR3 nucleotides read TGCGCCAGCAGCTTGGCCGGGGGATCAACTAATGAAAAACTGTTTTTT. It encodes CASSLAGGSTNEKLFF. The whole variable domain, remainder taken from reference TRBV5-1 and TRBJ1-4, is KAGVTQTPRYLIKTRGQQVTLSCSPISGHRSVSWYQQTPGQGLQFLFEYFSETQRNKGNFPGRFSGRQFSNSRSEMNVSTLELGDSALYLCASSLAGGSTNEKLFFGSGTQLSVL.

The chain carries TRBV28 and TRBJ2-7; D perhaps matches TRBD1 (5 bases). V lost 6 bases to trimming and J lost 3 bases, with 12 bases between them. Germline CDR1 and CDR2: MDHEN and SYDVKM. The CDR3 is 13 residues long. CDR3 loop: CASSRRTNYEQYF. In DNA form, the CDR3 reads TGTGCCAGCAGCCGACGGACAAACTACGAGCAGTACTTC.

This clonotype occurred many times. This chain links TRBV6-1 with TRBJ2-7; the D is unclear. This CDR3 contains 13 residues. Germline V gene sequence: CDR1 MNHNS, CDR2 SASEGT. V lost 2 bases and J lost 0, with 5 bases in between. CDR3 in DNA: TGTGCCAGCAGTGAATTTGGCTCCTACGAGCAGTACTTC. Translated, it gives CASSEFGSYEQYF.

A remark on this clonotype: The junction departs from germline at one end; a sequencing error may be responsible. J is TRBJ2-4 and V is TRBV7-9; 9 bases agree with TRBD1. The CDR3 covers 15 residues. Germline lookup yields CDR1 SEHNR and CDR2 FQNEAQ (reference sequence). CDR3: CASSLGTGDKNIKYF. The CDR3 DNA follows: TGTGCCAGCAGCTTAGGGACAGGGGACAAAAACATTAAGTACTTC.

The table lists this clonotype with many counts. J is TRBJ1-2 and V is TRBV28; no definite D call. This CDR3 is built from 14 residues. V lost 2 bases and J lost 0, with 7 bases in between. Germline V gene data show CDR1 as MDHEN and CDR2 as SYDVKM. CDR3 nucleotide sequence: TGTGCCAGCAGTTTACTTAGCACTAACTATGGCTACACCTTC. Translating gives CASSLLSTNYGYTF.

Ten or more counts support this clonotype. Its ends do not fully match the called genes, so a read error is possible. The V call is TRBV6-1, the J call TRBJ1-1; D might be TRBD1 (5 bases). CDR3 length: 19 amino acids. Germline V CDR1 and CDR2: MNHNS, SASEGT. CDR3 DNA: TGTGCCAGCGGTGAAGTGGTATGGCTAATGACAGTCCAGAACACTGAAGCTTTCTTT. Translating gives CASGEVVWLMTVQNTEAFF.

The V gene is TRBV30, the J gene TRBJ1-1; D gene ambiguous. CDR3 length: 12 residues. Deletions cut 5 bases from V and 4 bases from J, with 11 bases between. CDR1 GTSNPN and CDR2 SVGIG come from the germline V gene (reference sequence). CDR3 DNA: TGTGCCTGGTTATGGGATAGCACTGAAGCTTTCTTT. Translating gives CAWLWDSTEAFF.

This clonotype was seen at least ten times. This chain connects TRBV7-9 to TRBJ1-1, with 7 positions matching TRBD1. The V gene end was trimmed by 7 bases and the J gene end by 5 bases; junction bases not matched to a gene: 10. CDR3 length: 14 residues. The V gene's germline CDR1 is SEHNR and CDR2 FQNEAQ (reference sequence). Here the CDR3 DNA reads TGTGCCAGCACCGTTGTGACAGGGAAAACTGAAGCTTTCTTT. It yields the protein CASTVVTGKTEAFF.

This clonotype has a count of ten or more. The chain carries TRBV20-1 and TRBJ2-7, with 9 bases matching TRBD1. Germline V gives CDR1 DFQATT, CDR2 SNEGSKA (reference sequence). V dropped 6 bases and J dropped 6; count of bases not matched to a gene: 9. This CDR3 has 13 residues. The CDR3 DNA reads TGCAGTGCGCCCGGGACAGGGTTTACCGAGCAGTACTTC. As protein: CSAPGTGFTEQYF.

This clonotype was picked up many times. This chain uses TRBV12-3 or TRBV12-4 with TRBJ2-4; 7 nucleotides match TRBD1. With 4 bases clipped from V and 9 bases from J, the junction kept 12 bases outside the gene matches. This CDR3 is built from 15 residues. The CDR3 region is CASSSGQALSIIQYF. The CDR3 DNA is TGTGCCAGCAGTTCAGGACAGGCCCTGAGCATCATTCAGTACTTC.

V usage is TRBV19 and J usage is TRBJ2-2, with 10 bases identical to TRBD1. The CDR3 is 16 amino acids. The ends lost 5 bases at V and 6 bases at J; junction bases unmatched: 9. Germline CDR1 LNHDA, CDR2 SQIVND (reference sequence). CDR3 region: CASSAFSGQGAGELFF. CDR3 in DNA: TGTGCCAGTAGTGCATTCTCAGGACAGGGGGCCGGGGAGCTGTTTTTT.

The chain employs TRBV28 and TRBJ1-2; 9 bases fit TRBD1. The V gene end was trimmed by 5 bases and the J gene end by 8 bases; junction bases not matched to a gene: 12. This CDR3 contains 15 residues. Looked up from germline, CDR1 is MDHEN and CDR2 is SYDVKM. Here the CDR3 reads CASSPDTDRGKGYTF. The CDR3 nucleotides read TGTGCCAGCAGTCCGGACACGGACAGGGGTAAAGGCTACACCTTC.

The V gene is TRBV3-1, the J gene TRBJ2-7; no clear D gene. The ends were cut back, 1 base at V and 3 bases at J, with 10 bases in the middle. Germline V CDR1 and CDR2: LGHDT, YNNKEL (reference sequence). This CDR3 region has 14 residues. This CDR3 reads CASSQGYRNYEQYF. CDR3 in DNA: TGTGCCAGCAGCCAAGGGTACCGAAACTACGAGCAGTACTTC.